The present entry profiles one T cell receptor beta chain with its context. This clone's antigen is unknown. The sample holds no much larger clone one base away, and base qualities are not on file. This specimen's treatment or condition label, interpreted: live attenuated yellow fever vaccine strain. A standard Ficoll-Paque protocol was used to isolate PBMCs from peripheral blood. CD4 and CD8 T-cell fractions were isolated with Dynabeads CD4 and CD8 positive selection kits. RNA was extracted with TriZol from bulk PBMCs, CD4 and CD8 fractions, and dextramer-positive and dextramer-negative fractions. The record originates from a study of T cells after yellow fever vaccination (dated by TCRdb to the late 2010s). With respect to the entire study: The SMART-Seq v4 Ultra Low Input RNA kit was used to prepare libraries from fractions with low cell numbers. To follow T-cell clones before and after both primary and booster YFV17D yellow fever vaccination, bulk TCR alpha and beta repertoires underwent longitudinal sequencing. Two healthy male donors made up the cohort, one aged 18 to 29 years and the other aged 30 to 39 years. Blood samples were taken at several timepoints before and after primary and secondary immunization, and bulk PBMC replicates and cell subsets were isolated. Points the paper makes about the study in general: Most clones expanded after primary vaccination (almost 98% of CD4 and 88% of CD8) were re-detected after the booster, suggesting that broad memory maintenance occurred. A small share of clonotypes occurred in both CD4 and CD8 compartments, likely arising from convergent recombination. Computational filtering was needed because FACS-sorted repertoires could contain abundant contaminating clonotypes from the bulk population. The secondary T-cell response was found to be weaker but faster than the primary response, with a peak reached on day 5 rather than on day 15. Because the study included only a couple of donors, the extent to which the findings can be generalized is limited.

TCR cDNA was synthesized by 5'RACE template switching, which introduced a universal primer site and unique molecular identifiers. cDNA synthesis was primed from both the TCR alpha and TCR beta constant segments. Library amplification involved two PCR steps, and the second step added sample barcodes and sequencing adapters. Sequencing of libraries was performed on Illumina HiSeq 2500 (2x100 bp) or NovaSeq (2x150 bp). For the original study's pipeline: MIGEC was used to demultiplex reads and collapse the reads into UMI consensus sequences, and MiXCR was used for V(D)J alignment. Clonotypes responding to the vaccine were identified with edgeR on replicate PBMC samples, with the criteria of FDR below 0.01 and a log2 fold change above 5 up to day 15. Each bulk clonotype was labeled CD4 or CD8 based on which sequenced repertoire, CD4 or CD8, contained the clonotype at higher abundance. TCRdb passed the public sequencing reads through fastp at Q25 and MiXCR, retaining productive beta sequences. Identical CDR3 proteins give one entry, which carries the most common genes and DNA. The V and J calls shown here were made by TCRdb, not taken from the authors' results. This sample comprises 300,000 or so distinct CDR3 sequences, approximately 13% of them detected only once. 0.4% to 0.55% of the sample rests with the top ten.

CDR1 and CDR2 were assigned from the germline V gene (reference sequence) as MNHEY and SMNVEV. Trimming takes 2 bases off V and 0 bases off J; junction bases not matched to a gene: 5. The CDR3, cysteine through phenylalanine, is 17 amino acids long. Of the read, only the CDR3 DNA is kept; its 51 bases are in frame from base 1. The receptor chain draws on TRBV27 and TRBJ1-3; 9 middle bases align to TRBD1. This TCR came from a man in his thirties or forties who received the YFV17D yellow fever vaccine. The source material was CD4+ T cells sorted from PBMCs, sampled 45 days after the yellow fever booster vaccination. This receptor has the CDR3 CASSLTGGLFSGNTIYF. At the DNA level, the sequence is TGTGCCAGCAGTTTAACAGGGGGCCTATTCTCTGGAAACACCATATATTTT.